Below are 24 T cell receptor beta chains sequenced from a single sample in a study of control samples from healthy donors and cancer patients (TCRdb year 2020). The receptor library was made with the immunoSEQ multiplex PCR assay. This is the immuneACCESS table as TCRdb keeps it, with only in-frame sequences that have V and J called. A part of the clones is gone; compared with another copy, unresolved V genes explain less than half, and the rest is unexplained. A total of 21,000 or so clones appear in this sample, 85% of them only once. Roughly 40% of the sample comes from the top ten. Sequencing was performed on PBMCs. The source of these receptors is a man between 60 and 75 years old with head and neck cancer.

The chain employs TRBV2 and TRBJ1-5; the D is unclear. Trimming took off 5 bases at V and 2 bases at J, with 10 bases between the two ends. Germline loops: CDR1 SNHLY, CDR2 FYNNEI. CDR3 length: 14 amino acids. CDR3 region: CASSRELGNQPQHF. The CDR3 DNA is TGTGCCAGCAGTCGGGAGTTGGGCAATCAGCCCCAGCATTTT.

This clone is a singleton in its sample. V is TRBV13 and J is TRBJ2-2; possible D gene TRBD1, 6 bases. This CDR3 spans 15 amino acids. The germline V and J ends were trimmed by 2 bases and 4 bases, with 11 bases remaining between them. Germline CDR1 PRHDT, CDR2 FYEKMQ (reference sequence). CDR3 loop: CASSLQGLVTGELFF. CDR3 sequence (DNA): TGTGCCAGCAGCTTACAGGGGTTGGTCACCGGGGAGCTGTTTTTT. Full variable domain (remainder filled in from reference TRBV13 and TRBJ2-2): AAGVIQSPRHLIKEKRETATLKCYPIPRHDTVYWYQQGPGQDPQFLISFYEKMQSDKGSIPDRFSAQQFSDYHSELNMSSLELGDSALYFCASSLQGLVTGELFFGEGSRLTVL.

This clone showed up just once. The V and J genes are TRBV9 and TRBJ2-7, with D possibly TRBD1 on 5 matching bases. The CDR3 covers 15 residues. Per the germline V gene, CDR1 is SGDLS and CDR2 is YYNGEE. V was pared by 2 bases and J by 5 bases, with 17 bases between. CDR3 sequence (DNA): TGTGCCAGCAGCGTTTTAGGGGATGGGTTCCACGAGCAGTACTTC. As protein: CASSVLGDGFHEQYF.

This chain links TRBV7-9 with TRBJ2-2; perhaps TRBD1 as D (6 bases). V was trimmed by 4 bases and J by 1 base, leaving 19 bases between them. The CDR3 sequence is 18 residues long. CDR1 and CDR2 (germline): SEHNR, FQNEAQ (reference sequence). The CDR3, as DNA: TGTGCCAGCAGCTCTTTCGGACAGAACGTGAAGAACACCGGGGAGCTGTTTTTT. It specifies CASSSFGQNVKNTGELFF.

The chain carries TRBV27 and TRBJ2-7, with TRBD1 matching over 11 bases. Germline V gene lookup returns CDR1 MNHEY and CDR2 SMNVEV (reference sequence). The V segment lost 6 bases and the J segment 5 bases; nucleotides outside the gene matches: 3. The CDR3 length is 13 residues. The CDR3: CASRRTGGHEQYF. The CDR3 nucleotides are TGTGCCAGCAGGCGGACAGGGGGCCACGAGCAGTACTTC.

J is TRBJ2-7 and V is TRBV6-2 or TRBV6-3; perhaps D is TRBD1 or TRBD2 (5 bases each). This CDR3 region has 13 residues. Trimming left V 4 bases short and J 7 bases short, with 14 bases between. Germline V lookup: CDR1 MNHEY, CDR2 SVGEGT. Here the CDR3 DNA reads TGTGCCAGCAGTTCCGGGACCTCATGGGAGCAGTACGTC. Translating it yields CASSSGTSWEQYV.

The chain has TRBV5-6 and TRBJ1-1; the D is unclear. This CDR3 comprises 13 residues. Trimming took 3 bases from V and 0 from J, leaving 6 bases between them. Per germline, CDR1 SGHDT and CDR2 YYEEEE. In DNA form, the CDR3 reads TGTGCCAGCAGCTCAGGTATGAACACTGAAGCTTTCTTT. This gives the protein CASSSGMNTEAFF.

This clone qualifies as medium-sized. The sample carries other DNA sequences with the same CDR3. The J gene is TRBJ2-1, the V gene TRBV24-1; unclear D gene. Looked up from germline, CDR1 is KGHDR and CDR2 is SFDVKD. The CDR3 loop spans 11 amino acids. V was clipped by 4 bases and J by 8 bases, with 5 bases between them. CDR3 residues: CATSDGDEQFF. Written as DNA, the CDR3 is TGTGCCACCAGTGACGGCGATGAGCAGTTCTTC.

The rearrangement joins TRBV5-1 to TRBJ2-3; 11 bases line up with TRBD2. Germline V gene lookup returns CDR1 SGHRS and CDR2 YFSETQ. The CDR3 totals 16 residues. The ends lost 0 bases at V and 5 bases at J; junction bases unmatched: 5. The CDR3 sequence: CASSLATSGSKDTQYF. The CDR3 bases are TGCGCCAGCAGCTTGGCCACTAGCGGGAGTAAAGATACGCAGTATTTT.

J is TRBJ2-1 and V is TRBV6-4; 8 bases align to TRBD2. Germline CDR1 reads MRHNA; CDR2 reads SNTAGT. This CDR3 has 15 amino acids. Unmatched junction bases numbered 7, after V lost 3 bases and J lost 6 bases. CDR3 in amino acids: CASSERGLESNEQFF. The CDR3, as DNA: TGTGCCAGCAGTGAGAGGGGACTAGAAAGCAATGAGCAGTTCTTC.

This clone was seen just once. The chain recombines TRBV7-2 with TRBJ1-5; 7 bases map to TRBD1. Per germline, CDR1 SGHTA and CDR2 FQGNSA. The V gene end was trimmed by 1 base and the J gene end by 5 bases; junction bases not matched to a gene: 5. The CDR3 extends over 15 amino acids. CDR3 sequence reads: CASSLGFDRDQPQHF. The CDR3 region has the DNA TGTGCCAGCAGCTTAGGCTTCGACAGGGATCAGCCCCAGCATTTT. The whole variable domain, filled in from reference TRBV7-2 and TRBJ1-5, reads GAGVSQSPSNKVTEKGKDVELRCDPISGHTALYWYRQSLGQGLEFLIYFQGNSAPDKSGLPSDRFSAERTGGSVSTLTIQRTQQEDSAVYLCASSLGFDRDQPQHFGDGTRLSIL.

V is TRBV6-5 and J is TRBJ1-2, with D hard to call. Germline-derived CDR1 and CDR2 are MNHEY and SVGAGI. Between the trimmed V and J ends, which lost 6 bases and 2 bases, there was a span of 10 bases. The CDR3 sequence is 13 residues long. The CDR3 sequence: CASSHATNYGYTF. In DNA form, the CDR3 reads TGTGCCAGCAGCCACGCCACGAACTATGGCTACACCTTC.

The J gene is TRBJ2-1, the V gene TRBV9; 13 nucleotides align to TRBD2. Germline CDR1 is SGDLS and CDR2 is YYNGEE. V gave up 4 bases and J gave up 0 bases; unmatched junction bases: 7. There are 18 residues in the CDR3. CDR3 sequence reads: CASSSRLAGGRSYNEQFF. CDR3 bases: TGTGCCAGCAGCTCTCGACTAGCGGGAGGACGCTCCTACAATGAGCAGTTCTTC.

The chain combines TRBV7-7 with TRBJ1-1, with a tentative D call TRBD1 (6 bases). Germline assignment: CDR1 SSHAT and CDR2 FNYEAQ (reference sequence). This CDR3 is built from 17 residues. Trimming took 1 base from V and 1 from J, leaving 16 bases between them. The CDR3 loop reads CASSLEEGEGGNTEAFF. CDR3 DNA sequence: TGTGCCAGCAGCTTAGAAGAGGGGGAGGGTGGGAACACTGAAGCTTTCTTT.

CDR3 nucleotides: TGTGCCAGCAGTTCAGCTGATCCGAACTATAATTCACCCCTCCACTTT. This translates into CASSSADPNYNSPLHF. The V and J genes are TRBV27 and TRBJ1-6, with unresolved D. Germline CDR1 reads MNHEY; CDR2 reads SMNVEV (reference sequence). Trimming pared 4 bases from V and 3 bases from J, leaving 13 bases between. CDR3 length: 16 residues.

The chain links TRBV5-1 to TRBJ1-1, with D hard to call. The CDR3 runs to 12 residues. Germline CDR1 reads SGHRS; CDR2 reads YFSETQ. Trimming pared 0 bases from V and 8 bases from J, leaving 8 bases between. The CDR3 region is CASSLDGKEAFF. The CDR3 DNA is TGCGCCAGCAGCTTGGATGGGAAGGAAGCTTTCTTT. Supplemented by reference TRBV5-1 and TRBJ1-1, the full variable domain reads KAGVTQTPRYLIKTRGQQVTLSCSPISGHRSVSWYQQTPGQGLQFLFEYFSETQRNKGNFPGRFSGRQFSNSRSEMNVSTLELGDSALYLCASSLDGKEAFFGQGTRLTVV.

This chain links TRBV5-5 with TRBJ2-2, with D possibly called TRBD1 or TRBD2 (5 bases each). This CDR3 has 14 amino acids. Between the trimmed V and J ends, which lost 4 bases and 8 bases, there was a span of 15 bases. Germline V CDR1 and CDR2: SGHKS, YYEKEE (reference sequence). Written as DNA, the CDR3 is TGTGCCAGCAGCATTGGGACCGACGGAGGGGAGCTGTTTTTT. Translation gives CASSIGTDGGELFF.

The genes are TRBV5-6 and TRBJ2-1, with 11 bases that match TRBD2. The V gene end was trimmed by 2 bases and the J gene end by 8 bases; junction bases not matched to a gene: 15. CDR3 length equals 18 residues. CDR1 and CDR2 from the germline V gene are SGHDT and YYEEEE. Here the CDR3 reads CASSLGDSGRARLDEQFF. The CDR3 DNA is TGTGCCAGCAGCTTAGGGGATAGCGGGAGGGCTAGGCTAGATGAGCAGTTCTTC.

The chain joins TRBV9 to TRBJ2-3, with TRBD1 identical over 8 bases. V was clipped by 4 bases and J by 6 bases; unmatched bases: 10. The CDR3 is 15 amino acids. Germline-derived CDR1 and CDR2 are SGDLS and YYNGEE. The CDR3 DNA follows: TGTGCCAGCAGCCCTATGGACAGGGCCTTGGATACGCAGTATTTT. It translates to CASSPMDRALDTQYF.

The table lists this clone with a count of one. J is TRBJ1-5 and V is TRBV6-2 or TRBV6-3, with a possible D match to TRBD1 (6 bases). With 6 bases removed from V and 4 bases from J, the gap between germline ends came to 10 bases. The CDR3 extends over 13 amino acids. CDR1 is MNHEY, CDR2 SVGEGT, per germline. The CDR3 region is CASSWTENQPQHF. Written as DNA, the CDR3 is TGTGCCAGCAGCTGGACAGAAAATCAGCCCCAGCATTTT.

The table lists this clone with a count of one. This chain links TRBV3-1 (or the pseudogene TRBV3-2) with TRBJ1-5; no clear D gene. The V and J ends lost 1 base and 8 bases respectively, with 9 bases between them. The CDR3 spans 13 residues. Germline-derived CDR1 and CDR2 are LGHDT and YNNKEL (reference sequence). The CDR3 spells CASSQADLEPQHF. The CDR3 DNA sequence: TGTGCCAGCAGCCAAGCTGACCTGGAGCCCCAGCATTTT.

CDR3 protein: CASSTQGGAGELFF. The CDR3 nucleotides read TGTGCCAGTAGTACTCAGGGGGGAGCCGGGGAGCTGTTTTTT. The chain employs TRBV19 and TRBJ2-2; tentative D call: TRBD1 (7 bases). Between the trimmed V and J ends, which lost 4 bases and 6 bases, there was a span of 12 bases. CDR1 is LNHDA, CDR2 SQIVND, per germline (reference sequence). The CDR3 totals 14 residues. The full variable domain, rest sourced from reference TRBV19 and TRBJ2-2, is DGGITQSPKYLFRKEGQNVTLSCEQNLNHDAMYWYRQDPGQGLRLIYYSQIVNDFQKGDIAEGYSVSREKKESFPLTVTSAQKNPTAFYLCASSTQGGAGELFFGEGSRLTVL.

This clone was found a few times. This rearrangement joins TRBV7-9 to TRBJ2-3, with 8 bases aligning to TRBD1. The V gene's germline CDR1 is SEHNR and CDR2 FQNEAQ (reference sequence). The CDR3 has 14 amino acids. Unmatched junction bases numbered 2, after V lost 3 bases and J lost 3 bases. The CDR3 coding sequence is TGTGCCAGCAGCTTTGGACAGGGTACAGATACGCAGTATTTT. Its translation: CASSFGQGTDTQYF.

The V call is TRBV2, the J call TRBJ2-1; no clear D gene. The CDR3 is made up of 14 amino acids. Germline values: CDR1 SNHLY, CDR2 FYNNEI. V was shortened by 5 bases and J by 5 bases, with 13 bases between the two germline ends. The CDR3 loop is CASSSPPTNNEQFF. The CDR3 nucleotides read TGTGCCAGCAGTTCTCCGCCGACGAACAATGAGCAGTTCTTC.